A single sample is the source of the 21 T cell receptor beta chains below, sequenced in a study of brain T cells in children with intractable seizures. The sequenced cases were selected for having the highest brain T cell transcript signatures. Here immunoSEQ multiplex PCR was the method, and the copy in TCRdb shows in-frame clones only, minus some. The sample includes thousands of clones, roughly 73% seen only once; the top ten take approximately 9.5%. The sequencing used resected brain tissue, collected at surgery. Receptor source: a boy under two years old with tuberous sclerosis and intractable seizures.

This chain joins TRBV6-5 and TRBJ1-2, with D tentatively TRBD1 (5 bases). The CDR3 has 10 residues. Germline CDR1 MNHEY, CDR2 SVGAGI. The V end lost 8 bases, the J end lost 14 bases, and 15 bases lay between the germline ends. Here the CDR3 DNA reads TGTGCCAGCGGGTGGGACCCGCAAACCTTC. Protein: CASGWDPQTF.

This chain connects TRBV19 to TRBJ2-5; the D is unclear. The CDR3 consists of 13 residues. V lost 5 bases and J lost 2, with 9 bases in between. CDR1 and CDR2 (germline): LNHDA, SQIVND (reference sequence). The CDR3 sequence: CASSPRNQETQYF. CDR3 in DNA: TGTGCCAGTAGTCCTAGGAATCAAGAGACCCAGTACTTC.

CDR3 sequence reads: CASSPDREETQYF. The CDR3 bases are TGTGCCAGCAGTCCGGACAGGGAAGAGACCCAGTACTTC. The chain is built from TRBV12-3 or TRBV12-4 and TRBJ2-5, with 8 bases that match TRBD1. CDR3 length: 13 residues. Trimming cost V 5 bases and J 3 bases; bases outside gene matches: 2.

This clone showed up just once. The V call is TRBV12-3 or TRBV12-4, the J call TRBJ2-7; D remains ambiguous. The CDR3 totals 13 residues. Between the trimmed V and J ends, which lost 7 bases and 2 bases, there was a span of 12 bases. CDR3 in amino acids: CASKSLDTYEQYF. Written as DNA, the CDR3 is TGTGCCAGCAAGTCACTTGATACCTACGAGCAGTACTTC.

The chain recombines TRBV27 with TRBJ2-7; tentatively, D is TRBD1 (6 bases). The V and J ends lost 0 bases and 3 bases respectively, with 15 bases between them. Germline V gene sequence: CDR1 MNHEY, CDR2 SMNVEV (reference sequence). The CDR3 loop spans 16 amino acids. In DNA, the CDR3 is TGTGCCAGCAGTTTATCGGGGGCGGGCAGCTACTACGAGCAGTACTTC. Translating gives CASSLSGAGSYYEQYF.

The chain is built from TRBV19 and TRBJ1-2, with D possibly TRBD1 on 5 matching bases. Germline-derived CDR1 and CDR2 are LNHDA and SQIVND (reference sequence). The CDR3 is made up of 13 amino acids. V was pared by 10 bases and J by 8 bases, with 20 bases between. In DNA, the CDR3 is TGTGCCACTTGGGGCCGTACTCCGGAAGGCTACACCTTC. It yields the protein CATWGRTPEGYTF.

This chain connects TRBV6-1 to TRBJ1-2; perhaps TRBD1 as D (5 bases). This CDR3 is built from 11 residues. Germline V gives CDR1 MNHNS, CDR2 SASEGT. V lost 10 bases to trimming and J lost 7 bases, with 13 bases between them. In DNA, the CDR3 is TGTGCCATCCTACAGGACCTTGGCTACACCTTC. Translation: CAILQDLGYTF.

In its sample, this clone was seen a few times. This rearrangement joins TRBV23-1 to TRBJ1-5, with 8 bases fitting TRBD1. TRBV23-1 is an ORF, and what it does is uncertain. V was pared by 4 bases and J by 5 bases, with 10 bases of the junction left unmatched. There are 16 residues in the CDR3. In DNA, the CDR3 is TGCGCCAGCAGTCGCCCCGGGACAGGCCCCGATCAGCCCCAGCATTTT. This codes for CASSRPGTGPDQPQHF.

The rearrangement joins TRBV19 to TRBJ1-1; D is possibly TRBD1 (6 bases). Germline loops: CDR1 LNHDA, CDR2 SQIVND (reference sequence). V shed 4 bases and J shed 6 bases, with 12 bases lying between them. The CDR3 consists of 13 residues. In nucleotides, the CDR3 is TGTGCCAGTAGTACCAGGGGCAGGGCTGAAGCTTTCTTT. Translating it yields CASSTRGRAEAFF.

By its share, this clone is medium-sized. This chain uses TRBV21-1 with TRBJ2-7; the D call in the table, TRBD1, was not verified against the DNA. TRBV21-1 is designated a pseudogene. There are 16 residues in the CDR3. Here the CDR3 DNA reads TGTGCCAGCAGCAAAGCGGTTAGGGGTAAGGGCTACGAGCAGTACTTC. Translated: CASSKAVRGKGYEQYF.

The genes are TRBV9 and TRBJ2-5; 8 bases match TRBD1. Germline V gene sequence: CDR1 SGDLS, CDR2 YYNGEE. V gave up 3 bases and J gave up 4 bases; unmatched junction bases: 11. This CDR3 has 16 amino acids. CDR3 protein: CASSGPSGTGGETQYF. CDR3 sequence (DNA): TGTGCCAGCAGCGGCCCTTCAGGGACAGGAGGAGAGACCCAGTACTTC.

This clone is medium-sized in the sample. The CDR3 sequence is CASSTTPNYGYTF. As DNA, the CDR3 is TGCGCCAGCAGCACAACACCGAACTATGGCTACACCTTC. The V and J genes are TRBV5-1 and TRBJ1-2; D unresolved. Trimming left V 4 bases short and J 2 bases short, with 9 bases between. Germline V gene data show CDR1 as SGHRS and CDR2 as YFSETQ. The CDR3 runs 13 residues.

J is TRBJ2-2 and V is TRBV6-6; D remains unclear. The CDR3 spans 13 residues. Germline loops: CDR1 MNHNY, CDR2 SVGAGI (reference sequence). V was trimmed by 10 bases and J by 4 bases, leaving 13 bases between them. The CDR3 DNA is TGTGCCATCCTGACTCGGGCCACCGGGGAGCTGTTTTTT. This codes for CAILTRATGELFF.

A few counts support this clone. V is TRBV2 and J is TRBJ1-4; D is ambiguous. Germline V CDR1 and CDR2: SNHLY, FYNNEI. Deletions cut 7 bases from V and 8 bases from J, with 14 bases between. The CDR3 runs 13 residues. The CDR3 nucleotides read TGTGCCAGCATCACGGGTTTGGGAGAAAAACTGTTTTTT. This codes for CASITGLGEKLFF. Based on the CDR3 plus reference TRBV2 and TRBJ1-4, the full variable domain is EPEVTQTPSHQVTQMGQEVILRCVPISNHLYFYWYRQILGQKVEFLVSFYNNEISEKSEIFDDQFSVERPDGSNFTLKIRSTKLEDSAMYFCASITGLGEKLFFGSGTQLSVL.

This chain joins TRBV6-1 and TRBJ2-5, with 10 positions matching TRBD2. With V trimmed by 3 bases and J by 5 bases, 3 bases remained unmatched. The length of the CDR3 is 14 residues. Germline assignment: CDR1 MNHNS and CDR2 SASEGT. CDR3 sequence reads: CASSEGLAYETQYF. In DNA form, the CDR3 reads TGTGCCAGCAGTGAGGGACTAGCGTACGAGACCCAGTACTTC.

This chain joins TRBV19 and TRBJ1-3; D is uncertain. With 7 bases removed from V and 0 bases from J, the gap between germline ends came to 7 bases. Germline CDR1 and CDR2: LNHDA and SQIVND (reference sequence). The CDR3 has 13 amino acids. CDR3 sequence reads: CASKKISGNTIYF. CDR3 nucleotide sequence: TGTGCCAGTAAAAAGATCTCTGGAAACACCATATATTTT. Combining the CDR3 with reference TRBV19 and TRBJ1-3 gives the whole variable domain DGGITQSPKYLFRKEGQNVTLSCEQNLNHDAMYWYRQDPGQGLRLIYYSQIVNDFQKGDIAEGYSVSREKKESFPLTVTSAQKNPTAFYLCASKKISGNTIYFGEGSWLTVV.

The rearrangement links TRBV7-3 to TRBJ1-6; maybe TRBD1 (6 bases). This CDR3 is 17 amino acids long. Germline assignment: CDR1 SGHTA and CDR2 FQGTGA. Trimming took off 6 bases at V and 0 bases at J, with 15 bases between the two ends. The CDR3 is CASSPGGASSYNSPLHF. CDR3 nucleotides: TGTGCCAGCAGTCCTGGGGGGGCCAGCTCCTATAATTCACCCCTCCACTTT.

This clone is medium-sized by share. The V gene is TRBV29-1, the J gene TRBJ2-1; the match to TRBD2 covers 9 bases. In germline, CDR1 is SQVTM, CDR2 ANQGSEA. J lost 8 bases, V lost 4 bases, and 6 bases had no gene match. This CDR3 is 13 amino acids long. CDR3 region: CSVVIAGVDEQFF. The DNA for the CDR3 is TGCAGCGTTGTAATAGCGGGAGTCGATGAGCAGTTCTTC.

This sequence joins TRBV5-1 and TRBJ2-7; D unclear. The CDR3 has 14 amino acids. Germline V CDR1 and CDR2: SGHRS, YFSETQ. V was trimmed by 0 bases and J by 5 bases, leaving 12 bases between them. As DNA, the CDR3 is TGCGCCAGCAGCTTGGGGTCATCAAGCAACGAGCAGTACTTC. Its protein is CASSLGSSSNEQYF.

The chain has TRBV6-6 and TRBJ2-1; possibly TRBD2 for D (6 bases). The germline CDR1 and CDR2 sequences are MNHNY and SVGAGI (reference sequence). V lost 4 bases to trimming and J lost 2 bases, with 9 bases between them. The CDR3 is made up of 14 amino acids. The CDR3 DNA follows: TGTGCCAGCAGTTTGTGGGGGGCCTACAATGAGCAGTTCTTC. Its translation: CASSLWGAYNEQFF.

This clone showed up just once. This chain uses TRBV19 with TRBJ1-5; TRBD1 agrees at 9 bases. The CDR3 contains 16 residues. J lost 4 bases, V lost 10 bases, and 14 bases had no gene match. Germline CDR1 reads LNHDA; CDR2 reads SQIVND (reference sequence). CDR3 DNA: TGTGCCATCCCAAGTCCCGGGACAGGGAGGAATCAGCCCCAGCATTTT. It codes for CAIPSPGTGRNQPQHF.